The rows below give T cell receptor beta chains drawn from one sample of a study of OX40 agonist ivuxolimab in advanced cancers. Sequencing was performed with immunoSEQ multiplex PCR; in TCRdb, only in-frame clones are kept and a portion is missing. This table holds roughly 80,000 clones, around 84% found once. The source was CD4+ or CD8+ T cells sorted from blood, collected in a trial of the OX40 agonist ivuxolimab. These receptors were collected from an adult with an advanced solid tumor such as melanoma, head and neck, liver or kidney cancer. Both conserved end residues are part of each CDR3. A D gene is named only where the DNA matches it firmly. Rows give clone size only sometimes, using once, few, many, or a class for an expanded clone.

D gene	V gene	J gene	clone size	CDR3 protein	CDR3 DNA
NA	TRBV19	TRBJ2-4	NA	CASSDSGAPRYF	TGTGCCAGTAGCGATAGCGGCGCCCCACGGTACTTC
NA	TRBV19	TRBJ1-2	NA	CASSLSGLYGYTF	TGTGCCAGTAGTCTCAGCGGGTTGTATGGCTACACCTTC
NA	TRBV5-1	TRBJ1-3	few	CASSTSFYRAGGNTIYF	TGCGCCAGCAGCACCAGTTTCTATCGGGCAGGCGGAAACACCATATATTTT
TRBD2	TRBV10-1	TRBJ2-3	NA	CASSDQRGGMDTQYF	TGCGCCAGCAGTGACCAGCGGGGGGGCATGGATACGCAGTATTTT
NA	TRBV5-4	TRBJ2-2	NA	CASSLYHTLESGELFF	TGTGCCAGCAGCTTGTACCACACCCTCGAGTCCGGGGAGCTGTTTTTT
TRBD1	TRBV6-5	TRBJ1-1	NA	CASRYRTGGTTEAFF	TGTGCCAGCAGATACCGGACAGGGGGCACTACTGAAGCTTTCTTT
NA	TRBV15	TRBJ1-1	NA	CATSRTTGNPFDTEAFF	TGTGCCACCAGCAGAACTACAGGGAATCCTTTTGACACTGAAGCTTTCTTT
NA	TRBV7-6	TRBJ1-4	NA	CASSFGATNEKLFF	TGTGCCAGCAGCTTCGGAGCCACTAATGAAAAACTGTTTTTT
NA	TRBV28	TRBJ1-2	NA	CASSLFYGYTF	TGTGCCAGCAGTTTATTCTATGGCTACACCTTC
NA	TRBV11-2	TRBJ2-3	NA	CASSLEFLIRGADTQYF	TGTGCCAGCAGCTTAGAATTTCTCATCCGCGGAGCAGATACGCAGTATTTT
TRBD1	TRBV5-1	TRBJ1-2	once	CASSLGDRGVYGYTF	TGCGCCAGCAGCCTAGGCGACAGGGGAGTTTATGGCTACACCTTC
NA	TRBV28	TRBJ2-7	NA	CASSSGYPKSYEQYF	TGTGCCAGCAGTTCGGGCTACCCCAAGTCCTACGAGCAGTACTTC
NA	TRBV9	TRBJ1-1	NA	CASSVGLLGGGTEAFF	TGTGCCAGCAGCGTAGGTCTATTAGGGGGAGGCACTGAAGCTTTCTTT
NA	TRBV18	TRBJ2-5	NA	CASSPQVREETQYF	TGTGCCAGCTCACCACAGGTCCGGGAAGAGACCCAGTACTTC
NA	TRBV7-2	TRBJ2-5	NA	CASSLGGVRGKGETQYF	TGTGCCAGCAGCTTAGGTGGGGTCAGGGGTAAGGGAGAGACCCAGTACTTC
NA	TRBV7-2	TRBJ1-2	NA	CASSPGETFIRGYTF	TGTGCCAGCAGCCCCGGGGAGACCTTCATACGTGGCTACACCTTC
NA	TRBV7-2	TRBJ2-4	NA	CASSLAHIAALAKNIQYF	TGTGCCAGCAGCTTAGCCCACATAGCGGCCCTAGCCAAAAACATTCAGTACTTC
NA	TRBV7-9	TRBJ2-3	NA	CASSFATSTDTQYF	TGTGCCAGCAGCTTCGCTACCAGCACAGATACGCAGTATTTT
NA	TRBV30	TRBJ1-1	NA	CAWSATGILNTEAFF	TGTGCCTGGAGCGCTACCGGGATCTTGAACACTGAAGCTTTCTTT
TRBD2	TRBV15	TRBJ2-1	NA	CATSRDGGLAAYNEQFF	TGTGCCACCAGCAGAGATGGCGGACTAGCGGCTTACAATGAGCAGTTCTTC
NA	TRBV6-6	TRBJ1-1	NA	CASSYTVEAFF	TGTGCCAGCAGTTACACGGTTGAAGCTTTCTTT
TRBD2	TRBV19	TRBJ2-1	NA	CASQVGTSGYNEQFF	TGTGCCTCCCAGGTCGGGACTAGCGGATACAATGAGCAGTTCTTC
TRBD2	TRBV11-3	TRBJ2-7	NA	CASSLAHSSGDSYEQYF	TGTGCCAGCAGCTTAGCCCATTCTAGCGGGGACTCCTACGAGCAGTACTTC
NA	TRBV5-6	TRBJ1-6	NA	CASSPPGGVGLYSPLHF	TGTGCCAGCAGCCCCCCGGGGGGGGTCGGCTTATATTCACCCCTCCACTTT
TRBD1	TRBV5-1	TRBJ1-2	NA	CASSPQGALSGYTF	TGCGCCAGCAGTCCACAGGGGGCGCTTAGTGGCTACACCTTC
NA	TRBV21-1	TRBJ2-3	NA	CASVKERSGLTDTQYF	TGTGCCAGCGTAAAAGAGAGGTCAGGTCTCACAGATACGCAGTATTTT
NA	TRBV2	TRBJ1-1	NA	CASSLTVKGTEAFF	TGTGCCAGCAGTCTGACAGTGAAGGGCACTGAAGCTTTCTTT